This T cell receptor beta chain was captured by sequencing in a study of blood T cells in healthy people across ages. Whole-study findings and limits: Naive CD4+ cell counts and diversity both ran higher in long-lived than in aged donors. Older individuals had lower TCR beta diversity per million T cells (the decline was roughly linear).

With a J-beta primer mix and a sample-barcoded 5' primer, a second PCR ran about 6 to 11 cycles. Unique molecular identifiers of 12 random nucleotides labeled each cDNA. Each single sample gave us at least 2.5 million CDR3-containing paired-end reads. One entry per CDR3 protein, called by TCRdb with MiXCR from the 5' RACE reads. The table shows roughly 1,300,000 distinct CDR3 sequences, with 45% to 70% occurring only once. As to this clonotype: Antigen: not known.

CDR3 length equals 15 residues. Trimming removed 1 base at V and 1 base at J, with 10 bases between. The V gene's germline CDR1 is SGHAT and CDR2 FQNNGV. The sequencing input was blood. V is TRBV11-2 and J is TRBJ2-5; D uncertain. This sequence originates from a young man in good health. DNA of the CDR3: TGTGCCAGCAGCTTAGGCCCCGATCCCCAAGAGACCCAGTACTTC. This translates into CASSLGPDPQETQYF.